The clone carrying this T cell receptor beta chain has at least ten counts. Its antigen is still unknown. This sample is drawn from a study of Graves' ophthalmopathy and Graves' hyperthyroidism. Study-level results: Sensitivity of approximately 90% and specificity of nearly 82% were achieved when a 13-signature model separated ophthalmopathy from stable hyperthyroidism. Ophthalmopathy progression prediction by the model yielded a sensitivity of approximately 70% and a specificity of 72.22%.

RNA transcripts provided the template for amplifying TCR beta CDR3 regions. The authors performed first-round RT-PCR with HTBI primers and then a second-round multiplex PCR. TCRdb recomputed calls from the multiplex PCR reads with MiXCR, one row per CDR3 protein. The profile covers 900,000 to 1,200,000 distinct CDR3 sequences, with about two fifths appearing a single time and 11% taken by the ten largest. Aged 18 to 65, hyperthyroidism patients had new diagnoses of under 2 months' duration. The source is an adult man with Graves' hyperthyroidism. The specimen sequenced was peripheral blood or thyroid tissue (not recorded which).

The CDR3 DNA reads as TGCAGCGTTGCATGGAACCAAGAGACCCAGTACTTC. It specifies CSVAWNQETQYF. The V call is TRBV29-1, the J call TRBJ2-5; D remains unclear. The CDR3 is made up of 12 amino acids. Germline V gene data show CDR1 as SQVTM and CDR2 as ANQGSEA. Trimming pared 4 bases from V and 0 bases from J, leaving 6 bases between.